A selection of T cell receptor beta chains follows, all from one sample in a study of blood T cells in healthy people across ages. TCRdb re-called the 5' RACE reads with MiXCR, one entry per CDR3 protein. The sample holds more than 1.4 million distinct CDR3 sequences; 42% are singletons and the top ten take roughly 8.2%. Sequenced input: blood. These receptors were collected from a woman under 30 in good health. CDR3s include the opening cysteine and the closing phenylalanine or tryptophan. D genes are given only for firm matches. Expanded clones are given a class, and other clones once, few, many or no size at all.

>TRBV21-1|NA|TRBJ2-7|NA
CASSKFKYLAVQSSEQYF
TGTGCCAGCAGCAAATTTAAGTATTTGGCGGTACAATCCTCCGAGCAGTACTTC
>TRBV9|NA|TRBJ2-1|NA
CASSVAPLNNEQFF
TGTGCCAGCAGCGTAGCTCCCCTCAACAATGAGCAGTTCTTC
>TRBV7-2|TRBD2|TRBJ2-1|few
CASSLTVVNPTSGAQSIYNEQFF
TGTGCCAGCAGCTTAACGGTGGTCAACCCGACTAGCGGGGCCCAATCAATCTACAATGAGCAGTTCTTC
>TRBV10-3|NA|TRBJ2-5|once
CATGPAAAVETQYF
TGTGCCACCGGTCCAGCGGCCGCGGTAGAGACCCAGTACTTC
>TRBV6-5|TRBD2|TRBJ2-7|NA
CASTRAGEGHNEQYF
TGTGCCAGCACCCGAGCGGGAGAGGGCCACAATGAGCAGTACTTC
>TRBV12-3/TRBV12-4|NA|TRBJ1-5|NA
CASSTDFNQPQHF
TGTGCCAGCAGTACAGATTTCAATCAGCCCCAGCATTTT
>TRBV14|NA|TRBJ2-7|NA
CASSQETAYEQYF
TGTGCCAGCAGCCAAGAGACTGCCTACGAGCAGTACTTC
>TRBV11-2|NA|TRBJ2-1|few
CAGRVWENNEQFF
TGTGCCGGACGCGTATGGGAGAACAATGAGCAGTTCTTC
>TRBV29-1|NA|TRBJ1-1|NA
CSGTGSAGAFF
TGCAGCGGCACAGGGAGCGCGGGAGCTTTCTTT
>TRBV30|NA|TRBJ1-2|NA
CAWSRTYYGYTF
TGTGCCTGGAGTCGGACTTACTATGGCTACACCTTC
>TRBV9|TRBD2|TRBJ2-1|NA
CASSPSASGVNSEQFF
TGTGCCAGCAGCCCCTCAGCTAGCGGGGTAAACAGTGAGCAGTTCTTC
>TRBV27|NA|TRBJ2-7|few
CASGPPQGYEQYF
TGTGCCAGCGGTCCCCCCCAGGGCTACGAGCAGTACTTC
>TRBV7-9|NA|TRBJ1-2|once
CASSPDSGNYGYTF
TGTGCCAGCAGTCCAGATTCAGGCAACTATGGCTACACCTTC
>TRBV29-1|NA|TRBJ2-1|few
CSGTNYNEQFF
TGCAGCGGAACAAACTACAATGAGCAGTTCTTC
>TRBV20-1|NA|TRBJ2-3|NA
CSARVDTRYF
TGCAGTGCTCGGGTGGATACGCGGTATTTT
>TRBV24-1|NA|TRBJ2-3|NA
CATSAARGGSTDTQYF
TGTGCCACCAGTGCCGCCAGGGGGGGGAGCACAGATACGCAGTATTTT
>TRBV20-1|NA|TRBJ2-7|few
CSARHGGSDEQYF
TGCAGTGCTAGACACGGGGGTAGCGACGAGCAGTACTTC
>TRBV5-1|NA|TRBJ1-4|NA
CASSLGGVGEKLFF
TGCGCCAGCAGCTTGGGTGGAGTAGGGGAAAAACTGTTTTTT
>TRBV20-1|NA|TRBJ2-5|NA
CSAKAGAGRETQYF
TGCAGTGCTAAGGCAGGGGCCGGTAGGGAGACCCAGTACTTC
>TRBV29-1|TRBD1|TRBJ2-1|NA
CSVEGWTGGDEQFF
TGCAGCGTTGAGGGATGGACAGGGGGCGATGAGCAGTTCTTC
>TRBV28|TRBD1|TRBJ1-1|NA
CASSLVTGGSEAFF
TGTGCCAGCAGTTTAGTAACAGGGGGCTCTGAAGCTTTCTTT
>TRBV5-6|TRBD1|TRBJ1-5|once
CASSRGQGWGGNQPQHF
TGTGCCAGCAGTCGTGGACAGGGATGGGGAGGCAATCAGCCCCAGCATTTT
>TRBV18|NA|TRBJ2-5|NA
CASSPPGQARKQYF
TGTGCCAGCTCACCACCGGGCCAGGCCAGGAAGCAGTACTTC
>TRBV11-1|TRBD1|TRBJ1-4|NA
CASSSSDRGREKLFF
TGTGCCAGCAGCTCATCGGACAGGGGGCGTGAAAAACTGTTTTTT
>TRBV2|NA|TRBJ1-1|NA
CASSGWGLNTEAFF
TGTGCCAGCAGTGGCTGGGGATTGAACACTGAAGCTTTCTTT
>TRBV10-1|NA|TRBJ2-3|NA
CASSESPRSAEAQYF
TGCGCCAGCAGTGAGTCGCCCCGGTCAGCCGAAGCGCAGTATTTT
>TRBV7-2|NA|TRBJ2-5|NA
CASSQDGVQGQTQYF
TGTGCCAGCAGCCAAGACGGGGTCCAGGGGCAGACCCAGTACTTC
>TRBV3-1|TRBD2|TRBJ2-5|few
CASSRSGGALMETQYF
TGTGCCAGCAGCCGGAGCGGGGGGGCCTTGATGGAGACCCAGTACTTC
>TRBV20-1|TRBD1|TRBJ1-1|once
CSASGQGLEAFF
TGCAGTGCTTCCGGACAGGGTCTTGAAGCTTTCTTT
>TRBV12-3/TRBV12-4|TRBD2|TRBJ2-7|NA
CASSSTSGKNEQYF
TGTGCCAGCAGTTCGACTAGCGGGAAGAATGAGCAGTACTTC
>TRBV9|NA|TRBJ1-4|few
CASSPPGELNEKLFF
TGTGCCAGCAGCCCCCCAGGGGAGTTGAATGAAAAACTGTTTTTT
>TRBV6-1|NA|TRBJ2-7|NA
CASSGAGDPDEQYF
TGTGCCAGCAGTGGCGCAGGGGACCCCGACGAGCAGTACTTC
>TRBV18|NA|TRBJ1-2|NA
CASSPQRASDGYTF
TGTGCCAGCTCACCACAGCGGGCATCCGATGGCTACACCTTC
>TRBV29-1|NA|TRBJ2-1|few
CSVEGGGSSYNEQFF
TGCAGCGTTGAAGGAGGGGGGTCTTCCTACAATGAGCAGTTCTTC
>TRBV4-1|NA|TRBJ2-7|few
CASSPDTHADEQYF
TGCGCCAGCAGCCCGGACACCCATGCGGACGAGCAGTACTTC
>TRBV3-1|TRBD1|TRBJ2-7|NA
CASSQSLKIGQGGYEQYF
TGTGCCAGCAGCCAAAGCCTCAAAATCGGACAGGGAGGCTACGAGCAGTACTTC
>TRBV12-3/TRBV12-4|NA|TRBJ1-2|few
CASKGRVDYTF
TGTGCCAGCAAAGGCAGGGTTGACTACACCTTC
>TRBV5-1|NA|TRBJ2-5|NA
CASSFRRDPQETQYF
TGCGCCAGCAGCTTCCGCAGGGACCCACAAGAGACCCAGTACTTC
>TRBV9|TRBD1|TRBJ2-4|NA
CASTQTPGTAYIIFQYF
TGTGCCAGCACTCAGACCCCAGGGACAGCCTACATCATCTTTCAGTACTTC
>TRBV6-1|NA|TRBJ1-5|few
CASSEDWPGVNQPQHF
TGTGCCAGCAGTGAAGACTGGCCGGGGGTCAATCAGCCCCAGCATTTT
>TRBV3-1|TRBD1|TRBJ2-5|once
CASSQGGQGVTLQTQYF
TGTGCCAGCAGCCAAGGCGGACAGGGGGTCACGTTGCAGACCCAGTACTTC
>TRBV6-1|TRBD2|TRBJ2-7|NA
CASSWEGRGYSYEQYF
TGTGCCAGCAGTTGGGAGGGCAGAGGGTATTCCTACGAGCAGTACTTC
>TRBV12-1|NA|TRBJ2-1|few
CASSFGAYRYEQFF
TGTGCCAGCAGCTTTGGGGCCTATCGGTATGAGCAGTTCTTC
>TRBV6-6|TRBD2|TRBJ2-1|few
CASSGRLDEQFF
TGTGCAAGTAGCGGGAGGTTGGATGAGCAGTTCTTC
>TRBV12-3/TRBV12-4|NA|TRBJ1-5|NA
CNQGGGYQPQHF
TGTAACCAAGGCGGGGGTTATCAGCCCCAGCATTTT
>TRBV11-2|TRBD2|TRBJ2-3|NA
CASSALAGVGPDTQYF
TGTGCCAGCAGCGCATTAGCGGGAGTCGGGCCAGATACGCAGTATTTT
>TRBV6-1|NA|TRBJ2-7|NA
CASRKGNLYEQYF
TGTGCCAGCAGGAAGGGCAATCTCTACGAGCAGTACTTC
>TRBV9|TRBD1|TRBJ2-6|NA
CASSMGQVNSGANVLTF
TGTGCCAGCAGCATGGGACAGGTTAACTCTGGGGCCAACGTCCTGACTTTC
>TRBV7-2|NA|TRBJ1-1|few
CASSLDRVGEAFF
TGTGCCAGCAGCTTAGACAGGGTTGGTGAAGCTTTCTTT
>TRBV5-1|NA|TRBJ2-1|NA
CASSLARGENYNEQFF
TGCGCCAGCAGCTTGGCACGGGGAGAAAACTACAATGAGCAGTTCTTC
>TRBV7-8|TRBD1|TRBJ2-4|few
CASSLEGGIRGNIQYF
TGTGCCAGCAGCTTAGAAGGGGGCATTCGAGGAAACATTCAGTACTTC
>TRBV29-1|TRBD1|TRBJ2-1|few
CSVQDRDTYNEQFF
TGCAGCGTCCAGGACAGGGACACCTACAATGAGCAGTTCTTC
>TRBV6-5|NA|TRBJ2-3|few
CASRTDARTDTQYF
TGTGCCAGCAGGACCGACGCACGCACAGATACGCAGTATTTT
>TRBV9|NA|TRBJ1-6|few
CASSVTSSSYNSPLHF
TGTGCCAGCAGCGTAACATCTAGCTCCTATAATTCACCCCTCCACTTT
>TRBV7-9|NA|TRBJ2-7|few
CASSSSVESEQYF
TGTGCCAGCAGCTCTTCTGTGGAGAGCGAGCAGTACTTC
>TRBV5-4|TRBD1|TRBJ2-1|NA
CASSSRDRMDNEQFF
TGTGCCAGCAGCTCCCGGGACAGGATGGACAATGAGCAGTTCTTC
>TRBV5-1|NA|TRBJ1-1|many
CASSLTGLNTEAFF
TGCGCCAGCAGCTTAACAGGCCTGAACACTGAAGCTTTCTTT
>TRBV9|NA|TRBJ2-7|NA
CASAPQGGSYEQYF
TGTGCCAGCGCCCCTCAGGGGGGCTCCTACGAGCAGTACTTC